This entry lists 27 T cell receptor beta chains sequenced from one sample in a study of blood T cells in healthy people across ages. Combining a sample-barcoded 5' primer with a J-beta primer mix, a second PCR ran for roughly 7 to 11 cycles. In TCRdb, the 5' RACE reads were re-called with MiXCR into one record per CDR3 protein. The sample carries approximately 730,000 distinct CDR3 sequences, roughly two fifths recorded once. Sequencing was performed on blood. These receptors all come from a woman aged 55-70 years in good health.

Many counts were recorded for this clonotype. The rearrangement links TRBV20-1 to TRBJ2-1; D not resolved. V was shortened by 7 bases and J by 0 bases, with 16 bases between the two germline ends. CDR1 and CDR2 from the germline V gene are DFQATT and SNEGSKA (reference sequence). The CDR3 totals 15 residues. The DNA for the CDR3 is TGCAGTGTCATCCCCACCCCGAGCTCCTACAATGAGCAGTTCTTC. Translating gives CSVIPTPSSYNEQFF.

This clonotype was counted at least ten times. CDR3 residues: CATDQGRDEQYF. Written as DNA, the CDR3 is TGTGCAACGGACCAGGGGCGCGACGAGCAGTACTTC. The J gene is TRBJ2-7, the V gene TRBV10-3; a possible D gene is TRBD1 (6 bases). Germline-derived CDR1 and CDR2 are ENHRY and SYGVKD. The CDR3 contains 12 residues.

The chain links TRBV20-1 to TRBJ2-3; D possibly matches TRBD1 or TRBD2 (5 bases each). In germline, CDR1 is DFQATT, CDR2 SNEGSKA (reference sequence). The CDR3 has 13 amino acids. Trimming removed 4 bases at V and 5 bases at J, with 13 bases between. The CDR3 protein is CSAKGPEIDTQYF. The DNA of the CDR3 is TGCAGTGCTAAGGGACCAGAAATAGATACGCAGTATTTT.

This chain uses TRBV7-2 with TRBJ2-4, with 7 bases lining up with TRBD2. The end of the DNA is better explained by TRBJ2-7, so the J call may be wrong. The CDR3 covers 15 residues. Germline CDR1 reads SGHTA; CDR2 reads FQGNSA. For the CDR3, the DNA is TGTGCCAGCAGCCCATCCGGGACTATCACGTACGAGCAGTACTTC. Amino acids: CASSPSGTITYEQYF.

J is TRBJ1-1 and V is TRBV10-3; D gene unclear. Trimming cost V 6 bases and J 0 bases, with 8 bases left between them. The germline gives CDR1 ENHRY, CDR2 SYGVKD. The CDR3 covers 13 residues. The CDR3 DNA reads as TGTGCCATCAGGTACACCTTGAACACTGAAGCTTTCTTT. This codes for CAIRYTLNTEAFF.

This clonotype is a singleton in its sample. The CDR3 protein is CASSVRQEYYEQYF. Written as DNA, the CDR3 is TGTGCCAGCAGTGTTCGGCAAGAGTACTACGAGCAGTACTTC. The chain is built from TRBV6-1 and TRBJ2-4; D remains ambiguous. TRBJ2-7 explains the end of the DNA better; the J call may be wrong. Germline V gives CDR1 MNHNS, CDR2 SASEGT. The CDR3 spans 14 residues.

V is TRBV7-6 and J is TRBJ1-6; D might be TRBD1 (5 bases). CDR3 length: 17 amino acids. In germline, CDR1 is SGHVS, CDR2 FNYEAQ. V was cut by 0 bases and J by 7 bases, with 16 bases left in between. This CDR3 reads CASSLARGAGRNSPLHF. In DNA, the CDR3 is TGTGCCAGCAGCTTAGCGAGAGGGGCAGGGAGAAATTCACCCCTCCACTTT.

In its sample, this clonotype was seen a few times. This rearrangement joins TRBV7-2 to TRBJ2-3; TRBD2 matches 9 bases. CDR1 SGHTA and CDR2 FQGNSA come from the germline V gene. This CDR3 is 17 amino acids long. Trimming removed 3 bases from V and 4 bases from J; junction bases left unmatched: 11. CDR3 protein: CASSFTHSGGGADTQYF. CDR3 bases: TGTGCCAGCAGCTTTACCCATAGCGGGGGCGGGGCAGATACGCAGTATTTT.

The chain uses TRBV20-1 and TRBJ2-1, with TRBD1 matching 8 bases. Losses at the gene ends were 6 bases for V and 4 bases for J; bases not matched to a gene: 2. The CDR3 loop spans 12 amino acids. Germline V CDR1 and CDR2: DFQATT, SNEGSKA (reference sequence). The CDR3 coding sequence is TGCAGTGCGGGGGACAGGTACAATGAGCAGTTCTTC. Translation gives CSAGDRYNEQFF.

This chain joins TRBV6-6 and TRBJ1-2; D gene uncertain. Germline lookup yields CDR1 MNHNY and CDR2 SVGAGI (reference sequence). Between the trimmed V and J ends, which lost 7 bases and 1 base, there was a span of 7 bases. This CDR3 contains 12 residues. This chain's CDR3 is CASTRVNYGYTF. The CDR3 nucleotides read TGTGCCAGCACAAGGGTTAACTATGGCTACACCTTC.

This clonotype occurred a few times. V usage is TRBV6-5 and J usage is TRBJ2-3, with D perhaps matching TRBD1 or TRBD2 (5 bases each). Germline V CDR1 and CDR2: MNHEY, SVGAGI. V dropped 6 bases and J dropped 2 bases, with 15 bases sitting between them. The CDR3 runs 15 residues. CDR3 in DNA: TGTGCCAGCAGCTCGAGTGGGGGTTTCACAGATACGCAGTATTTT. Protein sequence: CASSSSGGFTDTQYF.

This clonotype occurred a few times. This rearrangement joins TRBV4-3 to TRBJ2-7; D may be TRBD1 (5 bases). The length of the CDR3 is 16 residues. The V end was cut by 1 base, the J end by 0 bases, with 13 bases between. Germline V gene sequence: CDR1 LGHNA, CDR2 YSLEER. The CDR3 reads CASSQVQVAFSYEQYF. Here the CDR3 DNA reads TGCGCCAGCAGCCAAGTACAGGTAGCATTCTCCTACGAGCAGTACTTC.

This chain connects TRBV5-1 to TRBJ2-5; D remains unclear. V lost 2 bases and J 5 bases, leaving 16 bases between the germline ends. The CDR3 totals 15 residues. Per germline, CDR1 SGHRS and CDR2 YFSETQ. DNA for the CDR3: TGCGCCAGCAGCTTTTCCGGGTCATCAAGGGAGACCCAGTACTTC. Translation gives CASSFSGSSRETQYF. Complete variable domain (other parts from reference TRBV5-1 and TRBJ2-5): KAGVTQTPRYLIKTRGQQVTLSCSPISGHRSVSWYQQTPGQGLQFLFEYFSETQRNKGNFPGRFSGRQFSNSRSEMNVSTLELGDSALYLCASSFSGSSRETQYFGPGTRLLVL.

This clonotype came up many times. The V and J genes are TRBV6-5 and TRBJ2-3; 8 bases align to TRBD2. Germline assignment: CDR1 MNHEY and CDR2 SVGAGI. CDR3 length equals 13 residues. The ends lost 7 bases at V and 3 bases at J; junction bases unmatched: 3. This chain's CDR3 is CASTRGGTDTQYF. CDR3 nucleotide sequence: TGTGCCAGCACCCGGGGGGGAACAGATACGCAGTATTTT.

V gene TRBV12-3 or TRBV12-4 combines with J gene TRBJ2-5; no clear D. This CDR3 spans 12 amino acids. Trimming stripped 5 bases from V and 4 bases from J, with 8 bases between. The CDR3 spells CASSPTLETQYF. The CDR3 region has the DNA TGTGCCAGCAGTCCTACCCTAGAGACCCAGTACTTC.

The rearrangement joins TRBV20-1 to TRBJ1-1; maybe TRBD1 (5 bases). Trimming stripped 3 bases from V and 1 base from J, with 15 bases between. This CDR3 contains 15 residues. Germline V gene lookup returns CDR1 DFQATT and CDR2 SNEGSKA (reference sequence). CDR3 coding DNA: TGCAGTGCTAGTCACGCCGGGGGGGGGAACACTGAAGCTTTCTTT. This sequence encodes CSASHAGGGNTEAFF.

The chain employs TRBV7-6 and TRBJ1-6; D possibly corresponds to TRBD1 (6 bases). The V gene lost 2 bases and the J gene lost 7 bases, with 12 bases spanning the gap. This CDR3 is 15 amino acids long. CDR1 and CDR2 from the germline V gene are SGHVS and FNYEAQ. The DNA of the CDR3 is TGTGCCAGCAGCTTACAGGGGCGCAGGAATTCACCCCTCCACTTT. Its protein is CASSLQGRRNSPLHF. The entire variable domain, with the rest obtained from reference TRBV7-6 and TRBJ1-6, is as follows: GAGVSQSPRYKVTKRGQDVALRCDPISGHVSLYWYRQALGQGPEFLTYFNYEAQQDKSGLPNDRFSAERPEGSISTLTIQRTEQRDSAMYRCASSLQGRRNSPLHFGNGTRLTVT.

This sequence joins TRBV7-9 and TRBJ2-5; 8 nucleotides match TRBD1. Germline values: CDR1 SEHNR, CDR2 FQNEAQ (reference sequence). Unmatched junction bases numbered 5, after V lost 5 bases and J lost 3 bases. This CDR3 is built from 14 residues. In DNA, the CDR3 is TGTGCCAGCAGCCCCATGGACAGGGAAGAGACCCAGTACTTC. Protein sequence: CASSPMDREETQYF.

The V and J genes are TRBV20-1 and TRBJ2-7, with 9 bases identical to TRBD1. Germline-derived CDR1 and CDR2 are DFQATT and SNEGSKA (reference sequence). The CDR3 sequence is 14 residues long. Unmatched junction bases numbered 5, after V lost 2 bases and J lost 3 bases. CDR3 amino acids: CSARKDRGHYEQYF. CDR3 sequence (DNA): TGCAGTGCTAGAAAGGACAGGGGCCACTACGAGCAGTACTTC.

A remark on this clonotype: This may stem from a read error, because a much larger clone lies one nucleotide away. The gene calls are TRBV6-6 and TRBJ2-6; TRBD1 is a possible D gene (5 bases). In germline, CDR1 is MNHNY, CDR2 SVGAGI (reference sequence). CDR3 length: 16 amino acids. In DNA form, the CDR3 reads TGTGCCAGCAGTCTAACCAGGGATTCTGGGGCCAGCGTCCTGACTTTC. Encoded protein: CASSLTRDSGASVLTF.

The table lists this clonotype with a few counts. The chain couples TRBV11-3 to TRBJ2-7, with D uncertain. The DNA end favors TRBJ2-5, so the J call may be wrong. The V gene's germline CDR1 is SGHNT and CDR2 YENEEA. The CDR3 contains 12 residues. CDR3 coding DNA: TGTGCCAGCAGCCCTGACGAAGGGACCCAGTACTTC. Residues: CASSPDEGTQYF.

The rearrangement joins TRBV6-2 or TRBV6-3 to TRBJ2-2; D remains ambiguous. Per germline, CDR1 MNHEY and CDR2 SVGEGT. V was clipped by 2 bases and J by 5 bases, with 9 bases between them. There are 14 residues in the CDR3. CDR3 bases: TGTGCCAGCAGTTACAGTGGCCGAACCGGGGAGCTGTTTTTT. Protein sequence: CASSYSGRTGELFF.

This clonotype has only a few counts. The rearrangement joins TRBV6-1 to TRBJ2-1; D gene ambiguous. Trimming pared 2 bases from V and 6 bases from J, leaving 14 bases between. The CDR3 loop spans 15 amino acids. Looked up from germline, CDR1 is MNHNS and CDR2 is SASEGT. The DNA of the CDR3 is TGTGCCAGCAGTGAATCGGGCAGGACGCGCAATGAGCAGTTCTTC. This translates into CASSESGRTRNEQFF.

On this clonotype: One end of the junction does not line up with germline, which may come from a read error. This chain joins TRBV12-5 and TRBJ2-3, with D hard to call. CDR3 length: 14 amino acids. Germline-derived CDR1 and CDR2 are LGHNT and FRNRAP. CDR3 sequence: CACGFQSSSDTQYF. The CDR3, as DNA: TGTGCTTGTGGTTTCCAGAGTTCTTCAGATACGCAGTATTTT.

The rearrangement joins TRBV7-2 to TRBJ2-1; D unclear. Trimming took 5 bases from V and 7 from J, leaving 12 bases between them. The CDR3 has 13 residues. CDR1 and CDR2 from the germline V gene are SGHTA and FQGNSA. CDR3 DNA sequence: TGTGCCAGCAGCCAATGGGTCTCAAATGAGCAGTTCTTC. This codes for CASSQWVSNEQFF.

Only a few counts were recorded for this clonotype. This sequence joins TRBV7-2 and TRBJ2-7, with 13 bases lining up with TRBD2. This CDR3 contains 16 residues. Germline values: CDR1 SGHTA, CDR2 FQGNSA. Unmatched junction bases numbered 7, after V lost 3 bases and J lost 5 bases. The CDR3 coding sequence is TGTGCCAGCAGCTTCACTAGCGGGGGGGGAGAGCACGAGCAGTACTTC. Translating gives CASSFTSGGGEHEQYF.

This clonotype showed up just a few times. The rearrangement uses TRBV4-2 and TRBJ2-1; perhaps TRBD2 as D (5 bases). V lost 0 bases to trimming and J lost 7 bases, with 13 bases between them. The germline CDR1 and CDR2 sequences are LGHNA and YNFKEQ. The CDR3 runs 15 residues. CDR3 sequence reads: CASSQDFTRTNEQFF. Here the CDR3 DNA reads TGTGCCAGCAGCCAAGATTTTACTAGAACTAATGAGCAGTTCTTC.